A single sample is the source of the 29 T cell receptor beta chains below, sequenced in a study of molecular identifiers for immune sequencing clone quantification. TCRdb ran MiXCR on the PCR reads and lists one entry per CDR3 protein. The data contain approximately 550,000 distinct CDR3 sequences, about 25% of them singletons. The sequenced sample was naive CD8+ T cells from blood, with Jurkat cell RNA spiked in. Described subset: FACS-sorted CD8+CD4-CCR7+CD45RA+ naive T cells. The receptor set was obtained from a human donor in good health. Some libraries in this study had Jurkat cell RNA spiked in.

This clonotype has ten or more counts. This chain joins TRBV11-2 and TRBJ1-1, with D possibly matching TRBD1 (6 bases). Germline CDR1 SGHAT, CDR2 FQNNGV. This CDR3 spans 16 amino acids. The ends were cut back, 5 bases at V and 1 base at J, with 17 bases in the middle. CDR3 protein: CASSRTVPPRNTEAFF. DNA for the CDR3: TGTGCCAGCAGCCGGACAGTACCCCCGCGGAACACTGAAGCTTTCTTT.

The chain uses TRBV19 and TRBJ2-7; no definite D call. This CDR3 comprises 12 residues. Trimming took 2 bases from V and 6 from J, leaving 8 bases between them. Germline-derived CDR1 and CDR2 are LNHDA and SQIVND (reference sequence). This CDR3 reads CASSIWSGEQYF. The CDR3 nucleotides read TGTGCCAGTAGTATATGGTCTGGCGAGCAGTACTTC.

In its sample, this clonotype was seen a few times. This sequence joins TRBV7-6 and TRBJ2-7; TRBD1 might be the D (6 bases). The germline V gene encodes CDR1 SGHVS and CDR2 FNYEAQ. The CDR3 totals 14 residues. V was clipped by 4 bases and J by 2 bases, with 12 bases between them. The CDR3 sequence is CASSYRQVPYEQYF. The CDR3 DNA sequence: TGTGCCAGCAGCTACAGACAGGTTCCCTACGAGCAGTACTTC. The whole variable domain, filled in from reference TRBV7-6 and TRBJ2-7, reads GAGVSQSPRYKVTKRGQDVALRCDPISGHVSLYWYRQALGQGPEFLTYFNYEAQQDKSGLPNDRFSAERPEGSISTLTIQRTEQRDSAMYRCASSYRQVPYEQYFGPGTRLTVT.

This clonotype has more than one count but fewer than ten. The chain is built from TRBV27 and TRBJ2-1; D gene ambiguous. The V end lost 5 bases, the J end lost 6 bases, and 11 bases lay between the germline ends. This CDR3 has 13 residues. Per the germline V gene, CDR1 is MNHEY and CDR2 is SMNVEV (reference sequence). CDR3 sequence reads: CASSLYNGNEQFF. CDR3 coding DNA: TGTGCCAGCAGTCTCTACAATGGCAATGAGCAGTTCTTC.

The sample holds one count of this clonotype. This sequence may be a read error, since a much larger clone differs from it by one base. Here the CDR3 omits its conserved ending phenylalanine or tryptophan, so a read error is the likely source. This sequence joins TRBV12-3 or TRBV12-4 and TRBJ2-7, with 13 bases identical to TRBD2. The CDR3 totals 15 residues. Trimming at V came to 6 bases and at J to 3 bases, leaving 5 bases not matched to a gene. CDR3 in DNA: TGTGCCAGCAGATATACTAGCGGGGGGGTCTACGAGCAGTACCTC. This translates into CASRYTSGGVYEQYL.

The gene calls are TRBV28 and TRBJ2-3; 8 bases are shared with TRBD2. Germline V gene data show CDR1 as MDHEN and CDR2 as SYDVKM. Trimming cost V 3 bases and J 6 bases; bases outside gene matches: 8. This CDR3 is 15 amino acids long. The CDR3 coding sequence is TGTGCCAGCAGTTTTATCGGGGGGGCTGAGGATACGCAGTATTTT. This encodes CASSFIGGAEDTQYF.

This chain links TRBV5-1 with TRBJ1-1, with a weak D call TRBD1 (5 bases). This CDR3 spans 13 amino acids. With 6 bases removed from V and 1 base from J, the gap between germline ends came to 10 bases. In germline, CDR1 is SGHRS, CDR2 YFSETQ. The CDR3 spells CASTGTGNTEAFF. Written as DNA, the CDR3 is TGCGCCAGCACCGGGACGGGGAACACTGAAGCTTTCTTT.

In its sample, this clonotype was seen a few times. Here the CDR3 DNA reads TGTGCCAGCAGCCACCCGGGACTAGCGGGGGCTCAAGAGACCCAGTACTTC. This translates into CASSHPGLAGAQETQYF. The V call is TRBV3-1, the J call TRBJ2-5; 14 nucleotides match TRBD2. Trimming took 3 bases from V and 2 from J; bases not matched to a gene: 5. Germline CDR1 and CDR2: LGHDT and YNNKEL (reference sequence). The CDR3 extends over 17 amino acids.

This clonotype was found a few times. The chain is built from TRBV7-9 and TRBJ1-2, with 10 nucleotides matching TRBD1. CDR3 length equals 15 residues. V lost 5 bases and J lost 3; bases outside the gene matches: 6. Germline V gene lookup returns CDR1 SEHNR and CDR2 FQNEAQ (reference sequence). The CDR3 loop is CASSNRDRGDYGYTF. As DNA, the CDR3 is TGTGCCAGCAGCAACCGGGACAGGGGTGACTATGGCTACACCTTC.

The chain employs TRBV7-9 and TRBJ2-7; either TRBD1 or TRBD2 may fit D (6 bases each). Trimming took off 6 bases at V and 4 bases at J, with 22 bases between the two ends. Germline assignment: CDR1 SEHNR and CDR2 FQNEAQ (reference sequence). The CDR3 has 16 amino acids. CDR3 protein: CASRRRDPGAQYEQYF. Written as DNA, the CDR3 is TGTGCCAGCAGACGCCGGGACCCGGGGGCGCAGTACGAGCAGTACTTC.

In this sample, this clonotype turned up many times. The CDR3 loop reads CASSFGTSGGYEQYF. Written as DNA, the CDR3 is TGCGCCAGCAGCTTCGGGACTAGCGGGGGATACGAGCAGTACTTC. The rearrangement joins TRBV5-1 to TRBJ2-7; TRBD2 matches 14 bases. Germline V lookup: CDR1 SGHRS, CDR2 YFSETQ. The CDR3 has 15 residues. With V trimmed by 2 bases and J by 4 bases, 2 bases remained unmatched.

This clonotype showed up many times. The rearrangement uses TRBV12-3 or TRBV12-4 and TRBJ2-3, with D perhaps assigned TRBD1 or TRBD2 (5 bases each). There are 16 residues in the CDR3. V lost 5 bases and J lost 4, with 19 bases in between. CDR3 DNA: TGTGCCAGCAGTGGGGCCAAGATCGGGAACCCAGATACGCAGTATTTT. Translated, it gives CASSGAKIGNPDTQYF.

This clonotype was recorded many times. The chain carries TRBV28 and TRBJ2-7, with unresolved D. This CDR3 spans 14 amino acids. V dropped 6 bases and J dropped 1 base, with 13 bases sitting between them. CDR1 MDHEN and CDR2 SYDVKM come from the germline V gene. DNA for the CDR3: TGTGCCAGCAGAACCGAAGCGTCGTCCTACGAGCAGTACTTC. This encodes CASRTEASSYEQYF.

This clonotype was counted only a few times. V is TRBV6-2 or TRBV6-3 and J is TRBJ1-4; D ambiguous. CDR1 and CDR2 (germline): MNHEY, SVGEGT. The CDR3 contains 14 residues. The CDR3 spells CAVSEFATNEKLFF. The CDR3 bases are TGTGCAGTGTCCGAATTTGCAACTAATGAAAAACTGTTTTTT.

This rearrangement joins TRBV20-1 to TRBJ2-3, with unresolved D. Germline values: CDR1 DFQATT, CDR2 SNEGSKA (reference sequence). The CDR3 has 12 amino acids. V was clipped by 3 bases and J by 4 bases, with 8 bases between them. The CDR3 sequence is CSASGLPDTQYF. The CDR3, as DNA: TGCAGTGCTAGCGGTTTACCAGATACGCAGTATTTT.

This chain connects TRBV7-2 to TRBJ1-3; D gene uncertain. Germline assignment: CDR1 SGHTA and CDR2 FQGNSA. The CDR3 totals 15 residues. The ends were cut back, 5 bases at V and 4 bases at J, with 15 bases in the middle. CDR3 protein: CASSADGGSGNTIYF. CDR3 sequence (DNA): TGTGCCAGCAGCGCGGACGGAGGGAGCGGAAACACCATATATTTT.

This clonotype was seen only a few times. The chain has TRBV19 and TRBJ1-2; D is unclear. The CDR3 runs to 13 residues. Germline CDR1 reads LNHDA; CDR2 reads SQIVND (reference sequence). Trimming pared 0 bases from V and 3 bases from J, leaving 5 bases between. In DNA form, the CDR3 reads TGTGCCAGTAGTATAGATATTTACTATGGCTACACCTTC. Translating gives CASSIDIYYGYTF.

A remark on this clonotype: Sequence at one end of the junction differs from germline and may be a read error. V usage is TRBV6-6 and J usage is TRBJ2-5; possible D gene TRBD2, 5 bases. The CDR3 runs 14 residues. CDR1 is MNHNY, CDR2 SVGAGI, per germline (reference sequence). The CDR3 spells CATTTPNAGETQCF. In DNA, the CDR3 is TGTGCCACCACAACCCCGAATGCCGGGGAGACCCAGTGCTTC.

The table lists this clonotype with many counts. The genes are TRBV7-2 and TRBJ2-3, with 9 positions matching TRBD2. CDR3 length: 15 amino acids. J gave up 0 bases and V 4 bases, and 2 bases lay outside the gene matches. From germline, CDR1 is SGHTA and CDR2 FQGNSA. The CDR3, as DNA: TGTGCCAGCAGCTCTCTAGCGGGGAGCACAGATACGCAGTATTTT. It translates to CASSSLAGSTDTQYF.

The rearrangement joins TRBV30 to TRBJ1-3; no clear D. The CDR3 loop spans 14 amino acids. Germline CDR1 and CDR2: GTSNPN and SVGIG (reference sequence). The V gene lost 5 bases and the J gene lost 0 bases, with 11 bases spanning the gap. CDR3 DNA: TGTGCCTGGGGCGGGCGATCCTCTGGAAACACCATATATTTT. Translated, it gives CAWGGRSSGNTIYF. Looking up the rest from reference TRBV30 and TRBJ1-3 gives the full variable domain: SQTIHQWPATLVQPVGSPLSLECTVEGTSNPNLYWYRQAAGRGLQLLFYSVGIGQISSEVPQNLSASRPQDRQFILSSKKLLLSDSGFYLCAWGGRSSGNTIYFGEGSWLTVV.

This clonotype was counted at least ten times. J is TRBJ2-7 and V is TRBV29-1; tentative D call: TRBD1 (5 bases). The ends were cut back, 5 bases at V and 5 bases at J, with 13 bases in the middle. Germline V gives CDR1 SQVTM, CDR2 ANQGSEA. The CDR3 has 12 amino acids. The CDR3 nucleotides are TGCAGCGTTACGGACATCGGAGACGAGCAGTACTTC. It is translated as CSVTDIGDEQYF.

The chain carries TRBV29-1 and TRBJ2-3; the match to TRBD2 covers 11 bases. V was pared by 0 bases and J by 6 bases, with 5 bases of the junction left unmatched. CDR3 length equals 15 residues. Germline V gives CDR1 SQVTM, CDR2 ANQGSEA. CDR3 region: CSVEDRLAGIDTQYF. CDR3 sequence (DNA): TGCAGCGTTGAAGATCGACTAGCGGGAATCGATACGCAGTATTTT.

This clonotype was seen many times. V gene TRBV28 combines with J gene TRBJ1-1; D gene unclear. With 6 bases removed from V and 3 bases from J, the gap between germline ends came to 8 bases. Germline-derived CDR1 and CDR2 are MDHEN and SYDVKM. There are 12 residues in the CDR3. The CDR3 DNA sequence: TGTGCCAGCAGCCGGAGATACACTGAAGCTTTCTTT. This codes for CASSRRYTEAFF.

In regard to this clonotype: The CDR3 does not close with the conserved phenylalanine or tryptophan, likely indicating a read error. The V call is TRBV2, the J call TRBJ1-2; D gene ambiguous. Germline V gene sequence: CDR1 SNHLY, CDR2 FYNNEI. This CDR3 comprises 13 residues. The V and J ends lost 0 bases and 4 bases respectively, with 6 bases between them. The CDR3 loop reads CASSEAITYGYTL. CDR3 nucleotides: TGTGCCAGCAGTGAAGCGATCACCTATGGCTACACCCTC.

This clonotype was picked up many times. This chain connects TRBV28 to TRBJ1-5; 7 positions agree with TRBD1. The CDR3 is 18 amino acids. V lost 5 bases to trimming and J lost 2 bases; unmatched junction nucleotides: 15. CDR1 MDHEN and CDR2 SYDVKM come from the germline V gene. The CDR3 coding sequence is TGTGCCAGCAGTAAACAACAGGGGAGAGGGCTAGGCAATCAGCCCCAGCATTTT. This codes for CASSKQQGRGLGNQPQHF.

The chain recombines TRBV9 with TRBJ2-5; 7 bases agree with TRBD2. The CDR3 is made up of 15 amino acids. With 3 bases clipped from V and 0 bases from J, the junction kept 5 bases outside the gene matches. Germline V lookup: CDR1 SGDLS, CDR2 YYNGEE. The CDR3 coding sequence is TGTGCCAGCAGCGCCGGGGGGAGGTACCAAGAGACCCAGTACTTC. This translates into CASSAGGRYQETQYF.

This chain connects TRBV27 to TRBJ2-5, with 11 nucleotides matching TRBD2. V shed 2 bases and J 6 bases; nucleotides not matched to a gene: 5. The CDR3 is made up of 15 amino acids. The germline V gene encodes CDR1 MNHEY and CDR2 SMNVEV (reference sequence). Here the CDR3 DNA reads TGTGCCAGCAGTTTAACGACTAGCGGGGTGAAGACCCAGTACTTC. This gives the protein CASSLTTSGVKTQYF.

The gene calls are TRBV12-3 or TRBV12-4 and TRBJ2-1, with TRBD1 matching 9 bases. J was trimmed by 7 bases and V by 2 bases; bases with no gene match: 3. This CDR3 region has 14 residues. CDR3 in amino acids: CASSLLGTGNEQFF. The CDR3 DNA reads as TGTGCCAGCAGTTTATTAGGGACAGGGAATGAGCAGTTCTTC.

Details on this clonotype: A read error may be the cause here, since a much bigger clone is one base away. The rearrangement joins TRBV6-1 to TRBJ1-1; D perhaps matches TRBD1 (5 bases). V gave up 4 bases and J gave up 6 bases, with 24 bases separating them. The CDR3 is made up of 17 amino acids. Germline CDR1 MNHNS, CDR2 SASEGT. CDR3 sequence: CASSGEDVVRAASEAFF. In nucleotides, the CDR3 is TGTGCCAGCAGTGGTGAGGATGTCGTCAGGGCAGCATCTGAAGCTTTCTTT.